This T cell receptor beta chain was documented in a study of cytomegalovirus exposure and HLA in healthy donors. Primers for the PCR totalled 60 Vbeta and 13 Jbeta. Generated by immunoSEQ multiplex PCR, the TCRdb table keeps only in-frame clones and is missing some. The table includes roughly 140,000 clones, roughly 80% detected once. A word on this clone: As yet, its antigen is unknown.

Study results and caveats: Specificity for CMV antigens was confirmed in vitro for three of the CMV-associated chains.

The germline gives CDR1 MNHNY, CDR2 SVGAGI (reference sequence). The CDR3 extends over 16 amino acids. V trimming: 4 bases; J trimming: 8 bases; junction bases outside the gene matches: 10. This sequence originates from a human donor in good health. This chain connects TRBV6-6 to TRBJ2-7; 14 bases are a match to TRBD2. The specimen was PBMCs. CDR3 region: CASSSNPGTSGSKQYF. The CDR3 DNA follows: TGTGCCAGCAGTTCAAACCCCGGGACTAGCGGGAGCAAGCAGTACTTC.